This TCR beta chain was recovered during a study of T-cell memory formation after mild COVID-19. Across the study: The study found TCR clusters largely donor specific.

As to this clonotype: Its antigen is undetermined.

V was pared by 1 base and J by 1 base, with 4 bases of the junction left unmatched. CDR3 length equals 15 residues. Germline values: CDR1 LGHNT, CDR2 FRNRAP. Constant-segment-primed 5'RACE gave TCR alpha and TCR beta cDNA libraries with sample barcodes and UMIs. TCRdb processed the 5' RACE reads anew with MiXCR; each CDR3 protein has one entry. Of some 320,000 distinct CDR3 sequences listed, more than 15% were seen once; the top ten hold approximately 20%. Whole-study results and caveats: CD4+ contracting clones lay mainly in CM and EM, CD8+ ones in EMRA. Among clones contracting day 15 to 85, CD4/CD8 was balanced, whereas later expanders leaned CD4+.

This receptor was obtained from a man aged 18 to 30 who had mild COVID-19 (a few samples of this study predate the infection). Cell type and time point are not known. The sample consisted of PBMCs or a T cell subset sorted from them (not recorded which). The chain couples TRBV12-5 to TRBJ2-7; 7 bases are shared with TRBD1. CDR3 loop: CASGLEKDRSYEQYV. CDR3 bases: TGTGCTAGTGGTTTGGAGAAGGACAGGTCCTACGAGCAGTACGTC.